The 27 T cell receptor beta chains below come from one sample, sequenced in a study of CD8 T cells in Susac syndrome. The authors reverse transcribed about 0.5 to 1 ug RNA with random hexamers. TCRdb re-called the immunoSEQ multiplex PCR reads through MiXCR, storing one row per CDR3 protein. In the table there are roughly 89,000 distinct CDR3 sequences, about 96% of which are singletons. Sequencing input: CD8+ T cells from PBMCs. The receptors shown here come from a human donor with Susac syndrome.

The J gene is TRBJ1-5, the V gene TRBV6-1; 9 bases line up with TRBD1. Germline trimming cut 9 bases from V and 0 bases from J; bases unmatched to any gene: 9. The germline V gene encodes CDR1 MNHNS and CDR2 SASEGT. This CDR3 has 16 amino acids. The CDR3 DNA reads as TGTGCCAGTCAGGACAGGGGACTCCTTAGCAATCAGCCCCAGCATTTT. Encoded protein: CASQDRGLLSNQPQHF.

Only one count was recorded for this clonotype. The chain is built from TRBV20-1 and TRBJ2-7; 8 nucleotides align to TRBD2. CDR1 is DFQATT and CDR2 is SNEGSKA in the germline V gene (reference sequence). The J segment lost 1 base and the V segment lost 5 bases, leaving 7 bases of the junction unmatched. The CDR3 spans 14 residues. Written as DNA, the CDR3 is TGCAGTGCTCCCGCGGGGGGTAGGTCCTACGAGCAGTACTTC. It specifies CSAPAGGRSYEQYF.

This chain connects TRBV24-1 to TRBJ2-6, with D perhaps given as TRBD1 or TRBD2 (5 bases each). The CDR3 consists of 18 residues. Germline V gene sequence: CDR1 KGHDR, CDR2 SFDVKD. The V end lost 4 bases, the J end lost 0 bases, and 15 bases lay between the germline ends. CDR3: CATSERDPGYSGANVLTF. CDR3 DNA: TGTGCCACCAGTGAACGGGACCCTGGTTACTCTGGGGCCAACGTCCTGACTTTC.

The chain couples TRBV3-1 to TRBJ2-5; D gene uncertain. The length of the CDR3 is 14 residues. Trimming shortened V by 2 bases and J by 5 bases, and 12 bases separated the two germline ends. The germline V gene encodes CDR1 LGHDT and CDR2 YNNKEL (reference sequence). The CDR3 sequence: CASSQHPSDETQYF. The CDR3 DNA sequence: TGTGCCAGCAGCCAACATCCCAGCGACGAGACCCAGTACTTC.

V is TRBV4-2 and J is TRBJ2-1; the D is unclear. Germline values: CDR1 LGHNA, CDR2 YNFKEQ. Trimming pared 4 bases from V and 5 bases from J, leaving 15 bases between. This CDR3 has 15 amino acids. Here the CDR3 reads CASSLLTELHNEQFF. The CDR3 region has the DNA TGTGCCAGCAGCCTCCTGACCGAGCTCCACAATGAGCAGTTCTTC.

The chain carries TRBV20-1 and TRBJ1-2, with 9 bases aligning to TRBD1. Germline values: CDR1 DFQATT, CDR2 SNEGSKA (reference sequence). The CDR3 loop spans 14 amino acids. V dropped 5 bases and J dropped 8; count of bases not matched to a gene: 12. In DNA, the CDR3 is TGCAGTGCTTACCGACAGGGGGACGCCTGGGGCTACACCTTC. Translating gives CSAYRQGDAWGYTF.

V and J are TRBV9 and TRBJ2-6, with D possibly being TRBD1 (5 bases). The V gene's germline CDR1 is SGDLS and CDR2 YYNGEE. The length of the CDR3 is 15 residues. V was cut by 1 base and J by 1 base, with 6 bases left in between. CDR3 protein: CASSVRGSGANVLTF. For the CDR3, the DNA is TGTGCCAGCAGCGTAAGGGGATCTGGGGCCAACGTCCTGACTTTC. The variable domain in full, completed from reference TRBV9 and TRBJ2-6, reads DSGVTQTPKHLITATGQRVTLRCSPRSGDLSVYWYQQSLDQGLQFLIQYYNGEERAKGNILERFSAQQFPDLHSELNLSSLELGDSALYFCASSVRGSGANVLTFGAGSRLTVL.

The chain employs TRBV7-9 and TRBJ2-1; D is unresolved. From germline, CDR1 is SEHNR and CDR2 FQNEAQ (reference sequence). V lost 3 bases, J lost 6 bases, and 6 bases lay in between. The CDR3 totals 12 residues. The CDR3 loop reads CASSFITNEQFF. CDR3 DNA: TGTGCCAGCAGCTTTATTACCAATGAGCAGTTCTTC.

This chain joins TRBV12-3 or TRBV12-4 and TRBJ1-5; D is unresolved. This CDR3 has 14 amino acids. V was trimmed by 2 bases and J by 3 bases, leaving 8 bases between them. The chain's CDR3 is CASSLNLDNQPQHF. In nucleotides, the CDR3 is TGTGCCAGCAGTTTAAATCTAGACAATCAGCCCCAGCATTTT.

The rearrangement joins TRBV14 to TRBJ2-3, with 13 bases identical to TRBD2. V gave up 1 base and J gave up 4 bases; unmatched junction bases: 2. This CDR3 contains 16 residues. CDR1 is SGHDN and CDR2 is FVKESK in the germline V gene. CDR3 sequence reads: CASSQGTSGGPDTQYF. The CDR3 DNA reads TGTGCCAGCAGCCAAGGGACTAGCGGGGGCCCAGATACGCAGTATTTT. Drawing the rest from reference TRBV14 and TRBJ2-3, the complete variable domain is EAGVTQFPSHSVIEKGQTVTLRCDPISGHDNLYWYRRVMGKEIKFLLHFVKESKQDESGMPNNRFLAERTGGTYSTLKVQPAELEDSGVYFCASSQGTSGGPDTQYFGPGTRLTVL.

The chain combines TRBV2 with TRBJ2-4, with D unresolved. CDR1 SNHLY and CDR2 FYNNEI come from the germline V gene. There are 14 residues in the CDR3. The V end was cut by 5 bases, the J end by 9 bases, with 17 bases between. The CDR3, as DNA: TGTGCCAGCAGTCCTCTGAGTCCCCCCGGCATTCAGTACTTC. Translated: CASSPLSPPGIQYF.

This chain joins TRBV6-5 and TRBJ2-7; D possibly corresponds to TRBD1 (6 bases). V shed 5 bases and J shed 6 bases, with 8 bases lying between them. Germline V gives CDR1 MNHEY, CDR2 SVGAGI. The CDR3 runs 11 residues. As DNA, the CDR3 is TGTGCCAGCAGTCTACAGGGCGAGCAGTACTTC. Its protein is CASSLQGEQYF.

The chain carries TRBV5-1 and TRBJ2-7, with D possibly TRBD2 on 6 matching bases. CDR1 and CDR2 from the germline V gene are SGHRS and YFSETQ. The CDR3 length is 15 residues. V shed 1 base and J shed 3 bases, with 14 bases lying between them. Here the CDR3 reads CASSLRRGGGYEQYF. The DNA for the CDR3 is TGCGCCAGCAGCTTGCGCCGGGGAGGAGGCTACGAGCAGTACTTC. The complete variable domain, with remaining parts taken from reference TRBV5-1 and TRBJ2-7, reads KAGVTQTPRYLIKTRGQQVTLSCSPISGHRSVSWYQQTPGQGLQFLFEYFSETQRNKGNFPGRFSGRQFSNSRSEMNVSTLELGDSALYLCASSLRRGGGYEQYFGPGTRLTVT.

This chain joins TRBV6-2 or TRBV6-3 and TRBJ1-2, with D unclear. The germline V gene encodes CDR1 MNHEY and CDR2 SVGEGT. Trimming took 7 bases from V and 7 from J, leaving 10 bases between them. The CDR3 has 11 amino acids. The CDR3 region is CASTAGGGYTF. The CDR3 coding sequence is TGTGCCAGCACCGCAGGAGGTGGCTACACCTTC.

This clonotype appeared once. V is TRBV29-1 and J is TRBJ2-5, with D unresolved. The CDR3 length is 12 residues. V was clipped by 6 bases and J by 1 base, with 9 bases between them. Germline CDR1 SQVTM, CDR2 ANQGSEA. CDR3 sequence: CSVGHLQETQYF. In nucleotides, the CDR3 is TGCAGCGTCGGGCATCTCCAAGAGACCCAGTACTTC. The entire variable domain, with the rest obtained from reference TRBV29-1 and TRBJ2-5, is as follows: SAVISQKPSRDICQRGTSLTIQCQVDSQVTMMFWYRQQPGQSLTLIATANQGSEATYESGFVIDKFPISRPNLTFSTLTVSNMSPEDSSIYLCSVGHLQETQYFGPGTRLLVL.

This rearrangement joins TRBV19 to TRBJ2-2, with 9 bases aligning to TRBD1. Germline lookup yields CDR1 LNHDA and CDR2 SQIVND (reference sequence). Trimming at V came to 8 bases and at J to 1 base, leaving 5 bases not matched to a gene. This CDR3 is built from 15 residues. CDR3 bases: TGTGCCAGTGTCCCGGGACAGGGGAACACCGGGGAGCTGTTTTTT. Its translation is CASVPGQGNTGELFF.

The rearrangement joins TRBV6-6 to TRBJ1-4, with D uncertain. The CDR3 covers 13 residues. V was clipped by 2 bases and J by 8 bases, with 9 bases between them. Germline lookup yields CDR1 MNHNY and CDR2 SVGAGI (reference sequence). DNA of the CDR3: TGTGCCAGCAGTTACGTGGGCACGGAAAAACTGTTTTTT. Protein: CASSYVGTEKLFF.

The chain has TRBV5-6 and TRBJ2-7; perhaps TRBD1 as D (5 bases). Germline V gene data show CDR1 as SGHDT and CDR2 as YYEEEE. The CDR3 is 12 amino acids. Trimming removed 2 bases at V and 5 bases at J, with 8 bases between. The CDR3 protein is CASSFQGHEQYF. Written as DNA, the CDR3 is TGTGCCAGCAGCTTCCAGGGCCACGAGCAGTACTTC.

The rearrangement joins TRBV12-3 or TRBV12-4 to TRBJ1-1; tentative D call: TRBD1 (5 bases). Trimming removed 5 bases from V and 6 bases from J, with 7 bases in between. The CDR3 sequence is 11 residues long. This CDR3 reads CASSGGAEAFF. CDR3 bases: TGTGCCAGCAGTGGGGGGGCTGAAGCTTTCTTT.

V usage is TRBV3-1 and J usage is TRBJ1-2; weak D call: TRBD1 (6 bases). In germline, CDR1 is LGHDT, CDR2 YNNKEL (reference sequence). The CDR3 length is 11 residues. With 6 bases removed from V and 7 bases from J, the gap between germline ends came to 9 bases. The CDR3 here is CASSHRAGYTF. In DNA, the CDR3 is TGTGCCAGCAGTCACAGGGCTGGCTACACCTTC.

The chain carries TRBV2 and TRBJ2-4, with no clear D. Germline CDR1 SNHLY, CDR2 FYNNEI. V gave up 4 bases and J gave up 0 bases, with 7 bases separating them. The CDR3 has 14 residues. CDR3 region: CASSVWEAKNIQYF. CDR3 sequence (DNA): TGTGCCAGCAGTGTATGGGAAGCCAAAAACATTCAGTACTTC.

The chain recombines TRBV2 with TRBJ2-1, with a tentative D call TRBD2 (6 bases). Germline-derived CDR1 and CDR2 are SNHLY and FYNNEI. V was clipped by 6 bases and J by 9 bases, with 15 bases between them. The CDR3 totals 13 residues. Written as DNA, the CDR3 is TGTGCCAGCAGACTCGCTAGCGTTGGTGAGCAGTTCTTC. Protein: CASRLASVGEQFF.

The CDR3 loop reads CSASRTGPDSPLHF. CDR3 bases: TGCAGTGCTAGTCGGACAGGGCCAGATTCACCCCTCCACTTT. The chain joins TRBV20-1 to TRBJ1-6, with 8 bases lining up with TRBD1. Germline-derived CDR1 and CDR2 are DFQATT and SNEGSKA (reference sequence). The V and J ends lost 3 bases and 8 bases, in that order; junction bases with no gene match: 6. The CDR3 is made up of 14 amino acids.

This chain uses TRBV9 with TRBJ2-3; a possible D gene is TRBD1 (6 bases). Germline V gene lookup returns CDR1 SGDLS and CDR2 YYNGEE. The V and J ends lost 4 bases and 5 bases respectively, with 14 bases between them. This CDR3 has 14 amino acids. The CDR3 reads CASSPLTGRDTQYF. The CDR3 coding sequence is TGTGCCAGCAGCCCCCTCACAGGGCGAGATACGCAGTATTTT.

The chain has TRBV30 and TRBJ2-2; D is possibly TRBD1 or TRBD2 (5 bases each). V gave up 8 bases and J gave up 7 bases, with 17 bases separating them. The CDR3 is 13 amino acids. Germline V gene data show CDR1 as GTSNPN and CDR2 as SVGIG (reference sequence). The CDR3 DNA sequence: TGTGCCGGGTTCCCGGGGCTTCTCGGGGAGCTGTTTTTT. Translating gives CAGFPGLLGELFF.

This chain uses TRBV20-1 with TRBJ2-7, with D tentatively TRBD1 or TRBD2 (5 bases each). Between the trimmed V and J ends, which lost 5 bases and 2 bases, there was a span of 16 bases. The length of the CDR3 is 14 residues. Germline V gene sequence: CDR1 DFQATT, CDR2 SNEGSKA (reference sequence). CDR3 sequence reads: CSAGGQGQPYEQYF. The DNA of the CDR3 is TGCAGTGCTGGGGGTCAAGGCCAACCCTACGAGCAGTACTTC.

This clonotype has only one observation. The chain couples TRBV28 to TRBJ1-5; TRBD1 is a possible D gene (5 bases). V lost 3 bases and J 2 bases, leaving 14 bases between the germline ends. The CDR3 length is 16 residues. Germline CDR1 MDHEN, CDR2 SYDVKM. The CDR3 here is CASSLVTTGGNQPQHF. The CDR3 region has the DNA TGTGCCAGCAGTTTGGTGACAACAGGCGGCAATCAGCCCCAGCATTTT.